These 9 T cell receptor beta chains came from one sample sequenced in a study of cytomegalovirus exposure and HLA in healthy donors. The primer mix had 60 Vbeta and 13 Jbeta primers. Data came from immunoSEQ multiplex PCR; TCRdb stores just in-frame clones and leaves some out. This table holds roughly 88,000 clones, 60% to 85% found once. Specimen: PBMCs. The origin of the receptors is a man aged 25-45 years in good health and CMV-seropositive.

For the CDR3, the DNA is TGTGCCAGCACCGGACAGGGGGCGTACTATGGCTACACCTTC. Translation: CASTGQGAYYGYTF. This sequence joins TRBV7-9 and TRBJ1-2; 11 nucleotides match TRBD1. CDR1 and CDR2 (germline): SEHNR, FQNEAQ (reference sequence). J was trimmed by 3 bases and V by 7 bases; bases with no gene match: 4. The CDR3 loop spans 14 amino acids.

This chain connects TRBV30 to TRBJ2-2; tentative D call: TRBD1 (6 bases). The CDR3 spans 14 residues. The germline V gene has CDR1 GTSNPN and CDR2 SVGIG (reference sequence). The germline V and J ends were trimmed by 4 bases and 2 bases, with 11 bases remaining between them. As DNA, the CDR3 is TGTGCCTGGATCCCGGACAGTAACACCGGGGAGCTGTTTTTT. This sequence encodes CAWIPDSNTGELFF.

V is TRBV6-5 and J is TRBJ2-1; 8 nucleotides line up with TRBD2. The CDR3 length is 14 residues. Germline loops: CDR1 MNHEY, CDR2 SVGAGI. V shed 4 bases and J 5 bases; nucleotides not matched to a gene: 4. The CDR3 DNA follows: TGTGCCAGCAGTTCCGGGACTAGTCACAATGAGCAGTTCTTC. Amino acids: CASSSGTSHNEQFF.

Only a few counts were recorded for this clone. V is TRBV6-5 and J is TRBJ2-3; D might be TRBD2 (6 bases). The CDR3 spans 15 residues. V lost 0 bases, J lost 1 base, and 8 bases lay in between. The germline V gene has CDR1 MNHEY and CDR2 SVGAGI. CDR3 coding DNA: TGTGCCAGCAGTTACTCCGGGACTGGCACAGATACGCAGTATTTT. Translating gives CASSYSGTGTDTQYF.

This chain uses TRBV6-5 with TRBJ2-5, with D tentatively TRBD1 (6 bases). V lost 5 bases and J lost 4, with 8 bases in between. This CDR3 has 12 amino acids. Germline values: CDR1 MNHEY, CDR2 SVGAGI. The CDR3 region is CASSTGLETQYF. The CDR3 DNA reads as TGTGCCAGCAGTACAGGGTTAGAGACCCAGTACTTC.

The J gene is TRBJ1-2, the V gene TRBV5-1, with 8 nucleotides matching TRBD1. From germline, CDR1 is SGHRS and CDR2 YFSETQ. The CDR3 contains 13 residues. V shed 2 bases and J 7 bases; nucleotides not matched to a gene: 4. CDR3 DNA sequence: TGCGCCAGCAGCTTTTCAGACAGGGGTGGCTACACCTTC. It encodes CASSFSDRGGYTF.

This chain links TRBV18 with TRBJ1-1; possible D gene TRBD1, 5 bases. Germline V CDR1 and CDR2: KGHSH, LQKENI. V was clipped by 5 bases and J by 3 bases, with 13 bases between them. This CDR3 has 14 residues. CDR3 nucleotide sequence: TGTGCCAGCTCATCGACCCAAGGGGACACTGAAGCTTTCTTT. This translates into CASSSTQGDTEAFF.

This sequence joins TRBV5-6 and TRBJ1-1; D possibly corresponds to TRBD1 (5 bases). Per germline, CDR1 SGHDT and CDR2 YYEEEE. The CDR3 runs 12 residues. Trimming left V 1 base short and J 11 bases short, with 12 bases between. In DNA, the CDR3 is TGTGCCAGCAGCTTGCAGGGTGATTCGGCTTTCTTT. The encoded protein is CASSLQGDSAFF.

The chain links TRBV19 to TRBJ2-7; D might be TRBD1 (6 bases). With 4 bases removed from V and 3 bases from J, the gap between germline ends came to 10 bases. Germline CDR1 is LNHDA and CDR2 is SQIVND (reference sequence). This CDR3 comprises 13 residues. This CDR3 reads CASSRGQNYEQYF. CDR3 DNA sequence: TGTGCCAGTAGTAGGGGACAAAACTACGAGCAGTACTTC.